This record concerns one T cell receptor beta chain sequence. Its matching antigen is unknown. One end of the junction is discordant with germline, which a read error may explain. This record belongs to a study of Ad26.COV2.S vaccination and SARS-CoV-2 variants. In the study overall: Each vaccinee took Ad26.COV2.S intramuscularly, once or twice 56 days apart.

Produced via immunoSEQ multiplex PCR; TCRdb's table is partial and in-frame only. This sample has some 320,000 clones; 70% to 90% occur once, and the top ten carry 2.1%. Germline CDR1 reads SGHTA; CDR2 reads FQGTGA. CDR3 size: 9 residues. Whole-study findings and limits: Analyses that measured TCR breadth and depth may have underestimated total T cell responses. Vaccine recipients showed a spike-specific TCR breadth that was higher than in placebo recipients.

Treatment: 15 to 20 received Ad26.COV2.S at low or high dose, single or two shots; a few received placebo; per-sample allocation not given. Day 63 after the first vaccine or placebo injection was the time point for sampling. Built on an Ad26 vector, the vaccine expressed Wuhan-strain SARS-CoV-2 spike. The sample was peripheral blood, taken in a trial of Ad26.COV2.S vaccine versus placebo. This receptor was taken from a person between 18 and 60 years old who received the Ad26.COV2.S COVID-19 vaccine or a placebo. The gene calls are TRBV7-3 and TRBJ1-2; D not certain. The CDR3, as DNA: TGTGCCAGCAGCTGTCGACACCACTTC. Amino acid sequence: CASSCRHHF. Full variable domain (outside the CDR3, taken from reference TRBV7-3 and TRBJ1-2): GAGVSQTPSNKVTEKGKYVELRCDPISGHTALYWYRQSLGQGPEFLIYFQGTGAADDSGLPNDRFFAVRPEGSVSTLKIQRTERGDSAVYLCASSCRHHFGSGTRLTVV.